These 19 T cell receptor beta chains originate from one sample sequenced in a study of tissue T cells after allogeneic stem cell transplantation. Profiled with immunoSEQ multiplex PCR; TCRdb holds only in-frame clones, not every one. The sample shows 48,000 or so clones, over 65% of them seen only once. The sequenced sample was sorted cells pooled from one or two spleens. The source of these receptors is a pool of C57BL/6 mice in good health.

A remark on this clone: Here the gene names and germline are mouse. The read falls 1 residue short of the CDR3 end, and the missing part is taken from the germline J gene. The rearrangement joins TRBV20 to TRBJ1-3; D gene uncertain. The CDR3 runs 14 residues. V lost 0 bases and J lost 2, with 8 bases in between. Per germline, CDR1 GFQATS and CDR2 STVNSAI. The sequenced CDR3 bases are TGTGGTGCTAGGGATCGAGGGACTGGAAATACGCTCTAT. It yields the protein CGARDRGTGNTLY. In full, the CDR3 is CGARDRGTGNTLYF.

Of note for this clone: Gene names follow the mouse nomenclature. The CDR3 end lies 1 residue beyond the end of the read and is filled in from the germline J gene. The rearrangement joins TRBV13-2 to TRBJ2-1, with 9 positions matching TRBD2. This CDR3 comprises 17 residues. Unmatched junction bases numbered 4, after V lost 0 bases and J lost 0 bases. Germline lookup yields CDR1 NNHNN and CDR2 SYGAGS (reference sequence). Incomplete CDR3 DNA: TGTGCCAGCGGTGATGGAGAGACTGGGGGTAACTATGCTGAGCAGTTC. Translation: CASGDGETGGNYAEQF. The CDR3 in its entirety is CASGDGETGGNYAEQFF.

As concerns this clone: Gene names and germline refer to mouse. The CDR3 bases that were read are TGCACCTGCAGTGCAGAGTACTGGGGGGGCGCAGAAACGCTGTAT. Encoded protein: CTCSAEYWGGAETLY. The CDR3 in full is CTCSAEYWGGAETLYF. This sequence joins TRBV1 and TRBJ2-3; 11 nucleotides align to TRBD2. The read gets to within 1 residue of the CDR3 end, and the germline J gene fills in the rest. CDR1 NSQYPW and CDR2 LRSPGD come from the germline V gene (reference sequence). V shed 0 bases and J 3 bases; nucleotides not matched to a gene: 2. CDR3 length equals 16 residues.

With regard to this clone: Gene and germline names: mouse. The read is 1 residue too short to cover the CDR3 end, so that end is filled in from the germline J gene. V usage is TRBV29 and J usage is TRBJ2-5, with D unresolved. Germline V lookup: CDR1 MSHET, CDR2 SYDVDS. The CDR3 length is 14 residues. Trimming took off 2 bases at V and 3 bases at J, with 9 bases between the two ends. CDR3 DNA, as far as it was read: TGTGCTAGCAGTTTAGAGGCAGTTCAAGACACCCAGTAC. As protein: CASSLEAVQDTQY. From start to end, the CDR3 is CASSLEAVQDTQYF.

About this clone: Gene and germline names: mouse. Read data end 1 residue before the CDR3 end; the end is taken from the germline J gene. V usage is TRBV31 and J usage is TRBJ1-2; the D gene is possibly TRBD1 (6 bases). V lost 3 bases, J lost 0 bases, and 8 bases lay in between. The CDR3 is 13 amino acids. The germline CDR1 and CDR2 sequences are GKSSPN and SITVG. Incomplete CDR3 DNA: TGTGCCTGGAGCCGGGACACAAACTCCGACTACACC. Residues: CAWSRDTNSDYT. The CDR3, in full, reads CAWSRDTNSDYTF.

A word on this clone: The genes and germline here are from mouse. The read halts 1 residue ahead of the CDR3 end, with the missing end drawn from the germline J gene. The same CDR3 arises from other DNA sequences in this sample as well. The chain joins TRBV5 to TRBJ2-7, with TRBD1 as a possible D gene (6 bases). Trimming left V 4 bases short and J 3 bases short, with 10 bases between. From germline, CDR1 is LGHNA and CDR2 YNLKQL (reference sequence). The CDR3 runs to 13 residues. The sequenced CDR3 bases are TGTGCCAGCAGCCCCCGGGACATCTATGAACAGTAC. It specifies CASSPRDIYEQY. The CDR3 as a whole reads CASSPRDIYEQYF.

A note on this clone: The gene names here belong to mouse. The CDR3 extends 1 residue past the end of the read, so its final part is completed from the germline J gene. The V call is TRBV14, the J call TRBJ1-4; the D is unclear. This CDR3 comprises 14 residues. Per germline, CDR1 SGHDT and CDR2 FRDEAV. Trimming pared 3 bases from V and 3 bases from J, leaving 9 bases between. The CDR3 spells CASSSPQANERLFF. CDR3 bases read: TGTGCCAGCAGTTCCCCCCAGGCCAACGAAAGATTATTT.

With respect to this clone: Any gene name here is a mouse gene name. The sequence runs out 1 residue before the end of the CDR3; the remainder is reconstructed from the germline J gene. The chain recombines TRBV13-1 with TRBJ2-7; D gene unclear. The V gene's germline CDR1 is NSHNY and CDR2 SYGAGN. The V end lost 2 bases, the J end lost 1 base, and 7 bases lay between the germline ends. CDR3 length equals 13 residues. The CDR3 sequence is CASSERVSYEQYF. Incomplete CDR3 DNA: TGTGCCAGCAGTGAGAGGGTGTCCTATGAACAGTAC.

As regards this clone: Gene names are mouse gene names. The read ends 1 residue shy of where the CDR3 ends; the end is completed using the germline J gene. The genes are TRBV13-1 and TRBJ2-1, with 7 bases lining up with TRBD1. Germline V CDR1 and CDR2: NSHNY, SYGAGN. V lost 3 bases to trimming and J lost 1 base; unmatched junction nucleotides: 1. The CDR3 has 14 residues. The chain's CDR3 is CASSATGNYAEQFF. CDR3 DNA, as far as it was read: TGTGCCAGCAGTGCGACAGGGAACTATGCTGAGCAGTTC.

A note on this clone: Germline and genes here are mouse. Incomplete CDR3 DNA: TGTGCCAGCAGCCCCCGGACTGGGGGTGCAGAAACGCTGTAT. Encoded protein: CASSPRTGGAETLY. The CDR3, in full, reads CASSPRTGGAETLYF. The chain is built from TRBV2 and TRBJ2-3; TRBD2 aligns across 9 bases. The read terminates 1 residue before the CDR3 end, so the remaining end is supplied by the germline J gene. Germline lookup yields CDR1 LGHNA and CDR2 YSYQKL. There are 15 residues in the CDR3. V dropped 4 bases and J dropped 1; count of bases not matched to a gene: 3.

Of note for this clone: Mouse names are used for the genes. The sequence runs out 1 residue before the end of the CDR3; the remainder is reconstructed from the germline J gene. The rearrangement links TRBV13-3 to TRBJ1-4, with 8 bases that match TRBD1. Germline loops: CDR1 NNHDY, CDR2 SYVADS. Trimming took 1 base from V and 6 from J; bases not matched to a gene: 2. The CDR3 is 14 residues long. The covered CDR3 bases are TGTGCCAGCAGTGATAGACAGGGGTACGAAAGATTATTT. It translates to CASSDRQGYERLF. The full CDR3 reads CASSDRQGYERLFF.

As regards this clone: The gene symbols are mouse symbols. The missing CDR3 end, 1 residue past where the read stops, is filled in from the germline J gene. The J gene is TRBJ2-4, the V gene TRBV31; the D is unclear. The germline CDR1 and CDR2 sequences are GKSSPN and SITVG. V lost 2 bases, J lost 5 bases, and 2 bases lay in between. CDR3 length: 10 amino acids. The CDR3 DNA, read in part, is TGTGCCTGGAGTTCAAACACCTTGTAC. It codes for CAWSSNTLY. In full, the CDR3 reads CAWSSNTLYF.

On this clone: The gene symbols are mouse symbols. The CDR3 is cut off 1 residue early in the read; its end comes from the germline J gene. The V gene is TRBV3, the J gene TRBJ2-2; maybe TRBD2 (6 bases). The CDR3 covers 15 residues. Trimming pared 2 bases from V and 0 bases from J, leaving 7 bases between. Germline CDR1 and CDR2: SNHLY and FYNGKV (reference sequence). This CDR3 reads CASSLWGTNTGQLYF. The CDR3 DNA, read in part, is TGTGCCAGCAGCTTATGGGGGACAAACACCGGGCAGCTCTAC.

Comments on this clone: Gene names refer to mouse genes. The DNA ends 1 residue before the CDR3 does, and the rest of the CDR3 is filled in from the germline J gene. This rearrangement joins TRBV26 to TRBJ2-7; 9 bases agree with TRBD1. V lost 6 bases, J lost 6 bases, and 3 bases stayed unmatched. Germline values: CDR1 KGHPV, CDR2 FQNQEV (reference sequence). The CDR3 runs to 12 residues. This CDR3 reads CASSGGQGEQYF. The part of the CDR3 DNA that was read is TGTGCCAGCAGCGGGGGACAGGGTGAACAGTAC.

Worth noting for this clone: Gene names denote mouse genes. The read is 1 residue too short to cover the CDR3 end, so that end is filled in from the germline J gene. The J gene is TRBJ2-1, the V gene TRBV13-1; perhaps TRBD1 as D (7 bases). Trimming took 2 bases from V and 3 from J, leaving 9 bases between them. The CDR3 loop spans 14 amino acids. Germline V gene sequence: CDR1 NSHNY, CDR2 SYGAGN. This chain's CDR3 is CASSEGGSYAEQFF. The sequenced CDR3 bases are TGTGCCAGCAGTGAAGGGGGCAGCTATGCTGAGCAGTTC.

Comments on this clone: The listed genes are named as in mouse. The read ends 1 residue shy of where the CDR3 ends; the end is completed using the germline J gene. Other nucleotide sequences from this sample produce the same CDR3. The chain links TRBV19 to TRBJ2-5; D unresolved. Germline V gene lookup returns CDR1 FNHDT and CDR2 SITEND (reference sequence). V dropped 4 bases and J dropped 4 bases, with 4 bases sitting between them. This CDR3 has 11 residues. The CDR3 DNA, read in part, is TGTGCCAGCAGTCCTGAAGACACCCAGTAC. It encodes CASSPEDTQY. From start to end, the CDR3 is CASSPEDTQYF.

Of note for this clone: Mouse names are used for the genes. The read comes to an end 1 residue before the CDR3 does, leaving the germline J gene to fill in the end. This chain links TRBV23 with TRBJ2-4; TRBD1 was called by the table and not checked on the DNA. The CDR3 is 14 amino acids. CDR1 is KGHTA and CDR2 is FQNQQP in the germline V gene. Partial CDR3 DNA: TGCTCCAGCACACAGGGGGTTAGTCAAAACACCTTGTAC. The encoded protein is CSSTQGVSQNTLY. The CDR3 in its entirety is CSSTQGVSQNTLYF.

Comments on this clone: Gene names are mouse gene names. The CDR3 sequence: CAWSLPGLGVYAEQFF. The sequenced CDR3 bases are TGTGCCTGGAGTCTCCCGGGACTGGGGGTATATGCTGAGCAGTTC. The rearrangement links TRBV31 to TRBJ2-1, with TRBD2 identical over 11 bases. Read sequence stops 1 residue before the CDR3 end, and the germline J gene provides the missing end. Germline-derived CDR1 and CDR2 are GKSSPN and SITVG. This CDR3 has 16 residues. The junction had 5 bases not matched to a gene; V was cut back by 0 bases and J by 4 bases.

Of note for this clone: The gene names given are mouse names. Read coverage stops 1 residue before the CDR3 terminus; the germline J gene supplies the remainder. The chain couples TRBV12-2 to TRBJ1-3; weak D call: TRBD1 (6 bases). Germline V gene sequence: CDR1 SGHLS, CDR2 HYDKME. The CDR3 is made up of 15 amino acids. Trimming shortened V by 0 bases and J by 0 bases, and 8 bases separated the two germline ends. The DNA read from the CDR3 is TGTGCCAGCTCTCTCGAGGGGGTTTCTGGAAATACGCTCTAT. Residues: CASSLEGVSGNTLY. The complete CDR3 sequence is CASSLEGVSGNTLYF.